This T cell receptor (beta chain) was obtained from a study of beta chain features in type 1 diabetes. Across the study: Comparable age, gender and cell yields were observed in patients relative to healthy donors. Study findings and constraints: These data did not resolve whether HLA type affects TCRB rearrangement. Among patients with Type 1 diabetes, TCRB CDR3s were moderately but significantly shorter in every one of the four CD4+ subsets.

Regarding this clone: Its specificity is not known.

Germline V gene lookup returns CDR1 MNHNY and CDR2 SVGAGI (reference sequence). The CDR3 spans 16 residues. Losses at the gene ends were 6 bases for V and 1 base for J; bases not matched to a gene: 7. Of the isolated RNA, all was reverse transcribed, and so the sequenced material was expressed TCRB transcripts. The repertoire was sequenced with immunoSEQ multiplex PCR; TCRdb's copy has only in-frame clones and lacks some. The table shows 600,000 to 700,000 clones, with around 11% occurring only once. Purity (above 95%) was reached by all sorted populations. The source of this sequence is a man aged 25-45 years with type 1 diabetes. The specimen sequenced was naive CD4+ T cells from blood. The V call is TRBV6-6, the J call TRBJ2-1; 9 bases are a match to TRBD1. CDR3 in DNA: TGTGCCAGCAGCACCCCGGACAGGGGATCCTACAATGAGCAGTTCTTC. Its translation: CASSTPDRGSYNEQFF.